The subject of this entry is one T cell receptor beta chain. Antigen unknown. 60 Vbeta and 13 Jbeta primers were used in PCR. The table came from immunoSEQ multiplex PCR; TCRdb's copy has only in-frame clones and leaves some out. The sample yields approximately 99,000 clones, around 81% seen once. CDR1 is MNHEY, CDR2 SVGAGI, per germline. This CDR3 contains 13 residues. With V trimmed by 4 bases and J by 4 bases, 3 bases remained unmatched. The sample comes from a study of cytomegalovirus exposure and HLA in healthy donors. Whole-study findings and limits: The study found most TCR sequences rare, yet found some public TCRs in many donors.

Input material: PBMCs. The V gene is TRBV6-5, the J gene TRBJ2-5, with 7 bases that match TRBD1. The sequence was obtained from a man in his forties in good health and CMV-seropositive. The DNA of the CDR3 is TGTGCCAGCAGTTTCCCAGGGGGAGAGACCCAGTACTTC. Translation: CASSFPGGETQYF.